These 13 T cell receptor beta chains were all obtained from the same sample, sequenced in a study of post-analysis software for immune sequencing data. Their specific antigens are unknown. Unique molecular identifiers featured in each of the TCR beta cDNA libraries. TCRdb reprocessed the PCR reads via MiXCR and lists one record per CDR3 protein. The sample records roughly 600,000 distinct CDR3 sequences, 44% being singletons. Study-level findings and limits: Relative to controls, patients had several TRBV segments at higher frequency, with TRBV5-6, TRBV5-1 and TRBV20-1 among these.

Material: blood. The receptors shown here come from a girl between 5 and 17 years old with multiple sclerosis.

CDR3: CASSLYPRDYGYTF. The CDR3 region has the DNA TGTGCCAGCAGCTTATATCCTAGGGACTATGGCTACACCTTC. The J gene is TRBJ1-2, the V gene TRBV7-9; no reliable D call. V lost 2 bases and J 3 bases, leaving 10 bases between the germline ends. The CDR3 length is 14 residues. CDR1 and CDR2 (germline): SEHNR, FQNEAQ (reference sequence).

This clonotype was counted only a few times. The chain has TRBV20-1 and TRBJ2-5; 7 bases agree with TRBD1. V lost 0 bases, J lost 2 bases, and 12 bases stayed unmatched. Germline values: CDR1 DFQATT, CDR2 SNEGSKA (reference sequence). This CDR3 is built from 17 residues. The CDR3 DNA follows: TGCAGTGCTAGAGATCTCGGGGACAGCACCCTACAAGAGACCCAGTACTTC. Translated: CSARDLGDSTLQETQYF.

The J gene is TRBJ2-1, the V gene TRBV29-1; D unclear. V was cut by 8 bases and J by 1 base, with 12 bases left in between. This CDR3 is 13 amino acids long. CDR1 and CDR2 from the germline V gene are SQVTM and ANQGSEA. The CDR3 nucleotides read TGCAGCCTTAACCAGATTTCCTACAATGAGCAGTTCTTC. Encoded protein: CSLNQISYNEQFF.

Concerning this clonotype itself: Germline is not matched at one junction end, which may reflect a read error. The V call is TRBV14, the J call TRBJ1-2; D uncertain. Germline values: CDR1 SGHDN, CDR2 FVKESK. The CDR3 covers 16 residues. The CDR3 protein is CASSQRRGQNHYGYTF. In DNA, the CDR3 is TGCGCCAGCAGCCAACGTCGTGGGCAGAATCACTATGGCTACACCTTC.

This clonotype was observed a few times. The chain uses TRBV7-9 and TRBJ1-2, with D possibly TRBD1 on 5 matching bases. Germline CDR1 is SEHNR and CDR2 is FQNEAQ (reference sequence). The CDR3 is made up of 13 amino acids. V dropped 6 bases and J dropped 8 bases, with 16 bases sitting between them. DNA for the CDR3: TGTGCCAGCAGTTACTCGGAGGGGATCGGCTACACCTTC. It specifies CASSYSEGIGYTF.

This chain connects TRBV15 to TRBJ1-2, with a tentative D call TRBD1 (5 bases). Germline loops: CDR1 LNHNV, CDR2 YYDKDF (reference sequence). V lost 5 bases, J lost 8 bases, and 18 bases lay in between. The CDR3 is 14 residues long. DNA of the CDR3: TGTGCCACCAGCGATCGGGACGGATTGTACGGCTACACCTTC. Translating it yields CATSDRDGLYGYTF.

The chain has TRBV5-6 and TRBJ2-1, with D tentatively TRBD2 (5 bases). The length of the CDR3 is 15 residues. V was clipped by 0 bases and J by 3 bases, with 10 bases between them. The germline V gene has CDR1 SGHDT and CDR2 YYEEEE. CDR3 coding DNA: TGTGCCAGCAGCTTGGAGCGGCGAATCTACAATGAGCAGTTCTTC. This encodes CASSLERRIYNEQFF. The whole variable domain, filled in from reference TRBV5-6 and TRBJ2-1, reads DAGVTQSPTHLIKTRGQQVTLRCSPKSGHDTVSWYQQALGQGPQFIFQYYEEEERQRGNFPDRFSGHQFPNYSSELNVNALLLGDSALYLCASSLERRIYNEQFFGPGTRLTVL.

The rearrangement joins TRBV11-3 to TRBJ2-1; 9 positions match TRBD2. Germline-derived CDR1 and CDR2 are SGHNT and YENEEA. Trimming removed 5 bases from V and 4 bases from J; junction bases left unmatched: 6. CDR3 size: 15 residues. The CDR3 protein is CASSPSGITYNEQFF. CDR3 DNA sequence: TGTGCCAGCAGCCCTAGCGGGATCACGTACAATGAGCAGTTCTTC.

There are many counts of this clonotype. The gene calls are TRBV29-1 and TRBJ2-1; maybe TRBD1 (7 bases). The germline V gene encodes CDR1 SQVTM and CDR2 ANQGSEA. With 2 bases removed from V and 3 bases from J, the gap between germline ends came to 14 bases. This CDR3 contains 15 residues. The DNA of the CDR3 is TGCAGCGTTGAATGGAGGGACAGAAGCTACAATGAGCAGTTCTTC. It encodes CSVEWRDRSYNEQFF.

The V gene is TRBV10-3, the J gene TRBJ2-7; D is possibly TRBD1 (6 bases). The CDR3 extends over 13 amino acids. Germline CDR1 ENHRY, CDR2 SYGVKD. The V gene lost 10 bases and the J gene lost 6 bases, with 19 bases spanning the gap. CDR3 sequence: CATNGRTVGEQYF. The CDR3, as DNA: TGTGCCACAAATGGTAGGACAGTTGGCGAGCAGTACTTC.

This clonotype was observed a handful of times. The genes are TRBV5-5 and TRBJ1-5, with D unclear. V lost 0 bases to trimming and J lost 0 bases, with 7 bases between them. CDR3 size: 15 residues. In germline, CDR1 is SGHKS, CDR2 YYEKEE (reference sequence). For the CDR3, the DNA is TGTGCCAGCAGCTTGGCACAGTATAGCAATCAGCCCCAGCATTTT. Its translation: CASSLAQYSNQPQHF.

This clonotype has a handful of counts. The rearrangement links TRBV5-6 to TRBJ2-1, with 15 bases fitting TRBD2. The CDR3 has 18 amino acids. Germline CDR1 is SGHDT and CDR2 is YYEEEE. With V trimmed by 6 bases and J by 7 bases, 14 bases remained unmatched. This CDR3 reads CASTMSPGLAGGRNEQFF. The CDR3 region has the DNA TGTGCCAGCACCATGTCTCCGGGACTAGCGGGAGGTCGGAATGAGCAGTTCTTC.

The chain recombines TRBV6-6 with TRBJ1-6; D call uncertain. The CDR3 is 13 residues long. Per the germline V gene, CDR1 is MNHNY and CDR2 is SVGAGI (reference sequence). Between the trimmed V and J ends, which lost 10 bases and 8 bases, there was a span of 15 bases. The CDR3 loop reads CATSTELDSPLHF. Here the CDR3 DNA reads TGTGCCACATCGACCGAGCTTGATTCACCCCTCCACTTT.